This T cell receptor (beta chain) was sequenced during a study of T cells in localized non-small cell lung cancer. Generated by immunoSEQ multiplex PCR, the TCRdb table keeps only in-frame clones and is missing some. Of under 65,000 clones listed, about 83% are singletons. This CDR3 contains 14 residues. CDR1 and CDR2 (germline): MNHEY, SVGAGI. The germline V and J ends were trimmed by 2 bases and 8 bases, with 15 bases remaining between them. This clonotype was obtained from a female donor at least 60 years old with stage II squamous cell lung carcinoma. Sequenced material: peripheral blood, taken before any cancer treatment. The rearrangement links TRBV6-5 to TRBJ1-1; the D gene is possibly TRBD1 (5 bases). CDR3 sequence reads: CASSYTGLGYEAFF. The CDR3 DNA reads TGTGCCAGCAGTTACACGGGGCTGGGCTACGAAGCTTTCTTT.